The 24 T cell receptor beta chains given below trace back to one sample, sequenced in a study of molecular identifiers for immune sequencing clone quantification. TCRdb passed the PCR reads through MiXCR, listing each CDR3 protein once. The sample records hundreds of thousands of distinct CDR3 sequences, about 20% being singletons. Input material: naive CD8+ T cells from blood, with Jurkat cell RNA spiked in. The subset here: FACS-sorted CD8+CD4-CCR7+CD45RA+ naive T cells. These receptors came from a human donor in good health. Some libraries in this study had Jurkat cell RNA spiked in.

The chain uses TRBV12-3 or TRBV12-4 and TRBJ2-5, with D possibly TRBD1 on 6 matching bases. This CDR3 region has 17 residues. Trimming took off 2 bases at V and 5 bases at J, with 21 bases between the two ends. CDR3 protein: CASSLLLGRTEGETQYF. The CDR3 nucleotides read TGTGCCAGCAGTTTACTCCTTGGCCGGACAGAGGGGGAGACCCAGTACTTC.

This clonotype appeared many times. V is TRBV6-5 and J is TRBJ2-7; D is perhaps TRBD1 or TRBD2 (6 bases each). Germline CDR1 reads MNHEY; CDR2 reads SVGAGI. The CDR3 covers 13 residues. Trimming shortened V by 8 bases and J by 2 bases, and 13 bases separated the two germline ends. This chain's CDR3 is CASGRDTTYEQYF. Here the CDR3 DNA reads TGTGCCAGCGGGCGGGACACAACCTACGAGCAGTACTTC.

This clonotype was counted many times. The chain recombines TRBV27 with TRBJ2-7; D may be TRBD1 or TRBD2 (5 bases each). The CDR3 spans 15 residues. The germline gives CDR1 MNHEY, CDR2 SMNVEV (reference sequence). The V end lost 8 bases, the J end lost 2 bases, and 19 bases lay between the germline ends. The CDR3 region has the DNA TGTGCCAGCCAAGGGCCGGGGCCCGGCACCTACGAGCAGTACTTC. Encoded protein: CASQGPGPGTYEQYF.

V and J are TRBV7-2 and TRBJ2-5; 10 positions agree with TRBD2. The CDR3 runs to 19 residues. Unmatched junction bases numbered 15, after V lost 4 bases and J lost 1 base. Germline V CDR1 and CDR2: SGHTA, FQGNSA. The CDR3 DNA follows: TGTGCCAGCAGCTCCGCCTTTAAAAGCGGGAGGGCACCCCAAGAGACCCAGTACTTC. As protein: CASSSAFKSGRAPQETQYF. Looking up the rest from reference TRBV7-2 and TRBJ2-5 gives the full variable domain: GAGVSQSPSNKVTEKGKDVELRCDPISGHTALYWYRQSLGQGLEFLIYFQGNSAPDKSGLPSDRFSAERTGGSVSTLTIQRTQQEDSAVYLCASSSAFKSGRAPQETQYFGPGTRLLVL.

At least ten counts were recorded for this clonotype. This chain uses TRBV6-2 or TRBV6-3 with TRBJ1-1; D unclear. Trimming took 5 bases from V and 7 from J, leaving 11 bases between them. The CDR3 totals 12 residues. Germline V gives CDR1 MNHEY, CDR2 SVGEGT. The CDR3 DNA is TGTGCCAGCAGTCGCGGGATCATTGAAGCTTTCTTT. This gives the protein CASSRGIIEAFF.

In the case of this clonotype: Given a much more abundant clone one base away, this may be a read error. The J gene is TRBJ2-7, the V gene TRBV7-6; no clear D gene. Germline-derived CDR1 and CDR2 are SGHVS and FNYEAQ. The CDR3 extends over 11 amino acids. V lost 8 bases and J 7 bases, leaving 12 bases between the germline ends. As DNA, the CDR3 is TGTGCCAGCGGCACAAATGGGGAGCAGTACTTC. Translation gives CASGTNGEQYF.

This clonotype appeared many times. The chain combines TRBV7-9 with TRBJ2-7, with D possibly being TRBD1 (5 bases). The CDR3 contains 14 residues. From germline, CDR1 is SEHNR and CDR2 FQNEAQ (reference sequence). Trimming removed 3 bases from V and 5 bases from J, with 14 bases in between. The CDR3 region has the DNA TGTGCCAGCAGCTTCGGCAGGGCTGCAGACGAGCAGTACTTC. Its protein product is CASSFGRAADEQYF.

This clonotype was seen repeatedly, ten times or more. V and J are TRBV10-2 and TRBJ1-6; 12 bases are shared with TRBD1. This CDR3 comprises 17 residues. Germline assignment: CDR1 WSHSY and CDR2 SAAADI. V was pared by 3 bases and J by 4 bases, with 4 bases of the junction left unmatched. Here the CDR3 DNA reads TGCGCCAGCAGTGACGGGACAGGGGGCTTGTATAATTCACCCCTCCACTTT. This translates into CASSDGTGGLYNSPLHF.

This clonotype was detected ten times or more. This chain links TRBV28 with TRBJ1-1; 7 bases are shared with TRBD1. This CDR3 has 15 residues. The V segment lost 8 bases and the J segment 3 bases; nucleotides outside the gene matches: 12. Germline loops: CDR1 MDHEN, CDR2 SYDVKM. DNA of the CDR3: TGTGCCAGCCGACAGGGACGCGGGAGGTACACTGAAGCTTTCTTT. This codes for CASRQGRGRYTEAFF.

There are a few counts of this clonotype. The V call is TRBV19, the J call TRBJ2-3, with 7 bases aligning to TRBD2. V shed 2 bases and J 3 bases; nucleotides not matched to a gene: 8. The length of the CDR3 is 16 residues. Germline V CDR1 and CDR2: LNHDA, SQIVND (reference sequence). The CDR3 region is CASSIRDYPVTDTQYF. CDR3 DNA sequence: TGTGCCAGTAGTATACGGGACTATCCGGTTACAGATACGCAGTATTTT.

This clonotype was recorded a few times. The genes are TRBV21-1 and TRBJ2-3; the table assigns TRBD1, which was not confirmed against the DNA. TRBV21-1 corresponds to a pseudogene. The CDR3 totals 18 residues. The CDR3 DNA follows: TGTGCCAGCAGCTCCCACGACAGGGGGCCAGGAGTTTATTGGACGCAGTATTTT. Translated: CASSSHDRGPGVYWTQYF.

This clonotype was recorded at least ten times. The chain combines TRBV9 with TRBJ1-1, with D possibly matching TRBD1 (6 bases). The V gene's germline CDR1 is SGDLS and CDR2 YYNGEE. Deletions cut 3 bases from V and 1 base from J, with 13 bases between. This CDR3 comprises 15 residues. The CDR3: CASSAEGGPNTEAFF. The CDR3 DNA sequence: TGTGCCAGCAGCGCAGAGGGGGGCCCGAACACTGAAGCTTTCTTT.

This clonotype came up many times. The chain links TRBV29-1 to TRBJ2-1; D remains unclear. Deletions cut 6 bases from V and 3 bases from J, with 6 bases between. CDR3 length: 11 residues. The V gene's germline CDR1 is SQVTM and CDR2 ANQGSEA. The CDR3 region is CSVELYNEQFF. The CDR3 DNA reads as TGCAGCGTCGAACTCTACAATGAGCAGTTCTTC.

Points on this clonotype: In this CDR3 the conserved last residue, phenylalanine or tryptophan, is missing, so a read error is likely. The chain carries TRBV12-3 or TRBV12-4 and TRBJ1-4; D uncertain. The CDR3 covers 15 residues. The ends were cut back, 0 bases at V and 6 bases at J, with 11 bases in the middle. DNA for the CDR3: TGTGCCAGCAGTTTAGCGGACGGATCGTATGAAAAACTGTTTTGT. It is translated as CASSLADGSYEKLFC.

There are many counts of this clonotype. V and J are TRBV27 and TRBJ2-2; tentative D call: TRBD1 (5 bases). The CDR3 covers 16 residues. Per the germline V gene, CDR1 is MNHEY and CDR2 is SMNVEV (reference sequence). The ends were cut back, 0 bases at V and 5 bases at J, with 13 bases in the middle. CDR3 protein: CASSLSRGLGTGELFF. Written as DNA, the CDR3 is TGTGCCAGCAGTTTATCAAGGGGCCTGGGGACCGGGGAGCTGTTTTTT.

About this clonotype itself: Possible read error: a much larger clone is one base away. The V gene is TRBV30, the J gene TRBJ2-6; D ambiguous. CDR1 GTSNPN and CDR2 SVGIG come from the germline V gene (reference sequence). This CDR3 has 14 residues. CDR3 DNA sequence: TGTGCCTGGGGTGTACGTCTTGGGGCCAACGTCCTGACTTTC. As protein: CAWGVRLGANVLTF.

This clonotype was picked up many times. V and J are TRBV27 and TRBJ2-5; D is undetermined. V was clipped by 0 bases and J by 1 base, with 3 bases between them. This CDR3 has 13 amino acids. Germline V gives CDR1 MNHEY, CDR2 SMNVEV (reference sequence). The CDR3 sequence: CASSLSFQETQYF. CDR3 coding DNA: TGTGCCAGCAGTTTATCATTCCAAGAGACCCAGTACTTC.

Concerning this clonotype: A clone one base away is much larger, so this may be a read error. The J gene is TRBJ2-4, the V gene TRBV3-1, with no clear D. Trimming took off 0 bases at V and 5 bases at J, with 11 bases between the two ends. This CDR3 comprises 15 residues. Germline V gene sequence: CDR1 LGHDT, CDR2 YNNKEL (reference sequence). For the CDR3, the DNA is TGTGCCAGCAGCCAAGATATGGCGCGCGAAAACATTCAGTACTTC. Translated: CASSQDMARENIQYF.

This clonotype was detected ten times or more. The genes are TRBV12-3 or TRBV12-4 and TRBJ1-2; TRBD1 matches at 7 bases. Unmatched junction bases numbered 7, after V lost 5 bases and J lost 1 base. CDR3 size: 15 residues. The CDR3 DNA follows: TGTGCCAGCAGTCCGCAGGGGGGTTATAACTATGGCTACACCTTC. Amino acids: CASSPQGGYNYGYTF.

This clonotype was seen ten or more times. A junction boundary mismatches the germline segment, possibly from a read error. The V and J genes are TRBV4-2 and TRBJ2-4, with D possibly TRBD2 on 6 matching bases. From germline, CDR1 is LGHNA and CDR2 YNFKEQ. The CDR3 has 17 residues. CDR3 coding DNA: TGTGCCAGCAGCGAAGAGGGAGGCCTGTTGGCCAAAAACATTCAGTACTTC. Translating gives CASSEEGGLLAKNIQYF.

As for this clonotype: This could be a read error, since a much larger clone is one nucleotide away. V is TRBV5-1 and J is TRBJ1-5; 8 bases are shared with TRBD1. The CDR3 is made up of 15 amino acids. V gave up 4 bases and J gave up 5 bases; unmatched junction bases: 8. CDR1 is SGHRS and CDR2 is YFSETQ in the germline V gene. The CDR3 DNA reads TGCGCCAGCAGCAGCACAGGGGGGGCCCATCAGCCCCAGCATTTT. Residues: CASSSTGGAHQPQHF.

On this clonotype: At one boundary the junction diverges from the germline segment, which might be a read error. This chain connects TRBV5-6 to TRBJ1-1; tentatively, D is TRBD1 (5 bases). Germline values: CDR1 SGHDT, CDR2 YYEEEE. The CDR3 totals 15 residues. The CDR3 DNA follows: TGTGCCAGCAGCTTGTGGCGACAGATCGACGCTGAAGCGTTCTTT. Protein product: CASSLWRQIDAEAFF.

The V call is TRBV20-1, the J call TRBJ1-1; TRBD1 aligns across 9 bases. CDR3 size: 17 residues. Looked up from germline, CDR1 is DFQATT and CDR2 is SNEGSKA (reference sequence). Germline trimming cut 0 bases from V and 3 bases from J; bases unmatched to any gene: 11. CDR3 sequence reads: CSARDRDRAVGHTEAFF. In DNA, the CDR3 is TGCAGTGCTAGAGATCGGGACAGGGCAGTCGGACACACTGAAGCTTTCTTT.

At least ten counts were recorded for this clonotype. V and J are TRBV6-6 and TRBJ1-1, with TRBD1 identical over 8 bases. Germline V gene sequence: CDR1 MNHNY, CDR2 SVGAGI (reference sequence). This CDR3 region has 14 residues. Losses at the gene ends were 8 bases for V and 5 bases for J; bases not matched to a gene: 10. The CDR3 here is CASDDWTGITEAFF. The CDR3, as DNA: TGTGCCAGCGATGACTGGACAGGGATAACTGAAGCTTTCTTT.